This is a list of T cell receptor beta chains from one sample in a study of blood T cell repertoires in COVID-19. TCRdb's copy holds only in-frame clones and misses some; the assay was immunoSEQ multiplex PCR. The sample has around 270,000 clones; 70% to 90% are singletons. Sequencing used peripheral blood. The receptors stem from a woman in her sixties or seventies with COVID-19, enrolled during active disease. Both conserved end residues are part of each CDR3. Fields, in order: D gene, clone size, V gene, J gene, CDR3 protein. A D gene is named only where the DNA matches it firmly. The size entry is marked missing in some rows and otherwise reads once, few, many or a size class.

-,-,TRBV27,TRBJ1-1,CASSLRQGAEAFF
TRBD2,-,TRBV30,TRBJ2-1,CAWSVLGTSEYNEQFF
TRBD1,-,TRBV5-1,TRBJ1-1,CASSLEGDRAAEAFF
TRBD2,-,TRBV18,TRBJ2-3,CASSPRTSGASTDTQYF
TRBD2,-,TRBV6-6,TRBJ2-1,CASSLAGGPGAYNEQFF
-,-,TRBV28,TRBJ2-1,CASRLYNEQFF
TRBD1,once,TRBV28,TRBJ1-1,CASSLSAGGNTEAFF
-,-,TRBV5-6,TRBJ2-3,CASSLAVPMAQYF
TRBD2,-,TRBV7-3,TRBJ2-3,CASSFRGGSTDTQYF
TRBD1,-,TRBV19,TRBJ2-5,CASSIAGTGQETQYF
TRBD2,-,TRBV11-2,TRBJ2-2,CASSPRVAGEFGGELFF
-,-,TRBV19,TRBJ1-4,CASSIAAGGADLEKLFF
-,-,TRBV28,TRBJ2-1,CASSNRGEQFF
-,once,TRBV27,TRBJ1-6,CASRLRQDLNSPLHF
-,once,TRBV6-6,TRBJ2-7,CASSYSTSLEQYF
-,once,TRBV7-6,TRBJ2-2,CASSLRFGALPGELFF
-,-,TRBV5-1,TRBJ1-2,CASSLGPGRTGYTF
-,-,TRBV30,TRBJ1-5,CAWSVSRGQPQHF
TRBD1,-,TRBV30,TRBJ1-2,CAWRGGTGTSGYTF
-,-,TRBV5-1,TRBJ2-1,CASSYSQTGYNEQFF